This T cell receptor beta chain was retrieved from a study of blood T cell repertoires in COVID-19. Study at large: Samples taken during acute and convalescent COVID-19 were collected in the United States, Italy and Spain. PBMCs, B-cell-depleted T cells, or T cells provided the cDNA or gDNA that made up the material.

In the original workflow: Reference gene primer amplification gave nucleated cell count estimates. The assay was immunoSEQ multiplex PCR, and TCRdb's table has in-frame clones only and misses some. The D gene and trimming were derived from the DNA, and the V and J assignments and clone size from that table. In the table there are about 92,000 clones, less than 85% of which are singletons. The clonotype originates from a man aged 45-65 years who had recovered from COVID-19. The specimen sequenced was peripheral blood.

In nucleotides, the CDR3 is TGTGCCAGCAGCCCCTCGAGTGGTGCTATAAACACCATATATTTT. Protein sequence: CASSPSSGAINTIYF. This chain connects TRBV3-1 (or the pseudogene TRBV3-2) to TRBJ1-3; D gene unclear. Germline lookup yields CDR1 LGHDT and CDR2 YNNKEL (reference sequence). V lost 4 bases, J lost 6 bases, and 16 bases lay in between. The CDR3 runs to 15 residues.